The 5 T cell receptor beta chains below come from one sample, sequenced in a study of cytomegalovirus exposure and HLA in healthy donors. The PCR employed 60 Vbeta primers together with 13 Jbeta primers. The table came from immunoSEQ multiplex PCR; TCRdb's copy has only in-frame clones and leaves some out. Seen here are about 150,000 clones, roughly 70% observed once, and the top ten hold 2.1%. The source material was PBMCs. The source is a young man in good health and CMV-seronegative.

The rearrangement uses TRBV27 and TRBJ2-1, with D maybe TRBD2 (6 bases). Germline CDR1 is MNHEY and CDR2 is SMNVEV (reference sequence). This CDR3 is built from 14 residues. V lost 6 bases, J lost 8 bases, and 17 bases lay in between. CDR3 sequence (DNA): TGTGCCAGCAGGCCCCAAACTAGCTGGGATGAGCAGTTCTTC. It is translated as CASRPQTSWDEQFF.

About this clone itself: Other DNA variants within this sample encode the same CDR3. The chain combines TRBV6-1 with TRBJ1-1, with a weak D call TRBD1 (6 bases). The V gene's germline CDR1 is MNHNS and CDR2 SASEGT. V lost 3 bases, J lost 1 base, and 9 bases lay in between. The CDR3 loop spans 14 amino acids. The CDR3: CASSEGGQNTEAFF. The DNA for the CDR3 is TGTGCCAGCAGTGAGGGGGGGCAGAACACTGAAGCTTTCTTT.

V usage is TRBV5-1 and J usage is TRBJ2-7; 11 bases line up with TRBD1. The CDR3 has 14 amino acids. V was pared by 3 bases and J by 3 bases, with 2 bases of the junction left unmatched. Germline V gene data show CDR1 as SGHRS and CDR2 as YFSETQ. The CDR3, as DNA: TGCGCCAGCAGCTGGGGACAGGGGGTCTACGAGCAGTACTTC. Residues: CASSWGQGVYEQYF.

The CDR3 region has the DNA TGTGCCAGCAGCTTGAATCTCGGACAGGGCCAAGAGACCCAGTACTTC. Translated: CASSLNLGQGQETQYF. The rearrangement joins TRBV5-4 to TRBJ2-5; 8 bases agree with TRBD1. The CDR3 extends over 16 amino acids. Per germline, CDR1 SGHNT and CDR2 YYREEE (reference sequence). The trim removed 1 base at V and 1 base at J, leaving 6 bases unmatched.

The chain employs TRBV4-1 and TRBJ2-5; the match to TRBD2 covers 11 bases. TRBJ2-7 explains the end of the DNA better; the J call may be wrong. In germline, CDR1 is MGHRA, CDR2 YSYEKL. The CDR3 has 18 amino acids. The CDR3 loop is CASSQASLTSGGSYEQYF. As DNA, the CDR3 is TGCGCCAGCAGCCAAGCGAGCCTCACTAGCGGGGGTTCCTACGAGCAGTACTTC.